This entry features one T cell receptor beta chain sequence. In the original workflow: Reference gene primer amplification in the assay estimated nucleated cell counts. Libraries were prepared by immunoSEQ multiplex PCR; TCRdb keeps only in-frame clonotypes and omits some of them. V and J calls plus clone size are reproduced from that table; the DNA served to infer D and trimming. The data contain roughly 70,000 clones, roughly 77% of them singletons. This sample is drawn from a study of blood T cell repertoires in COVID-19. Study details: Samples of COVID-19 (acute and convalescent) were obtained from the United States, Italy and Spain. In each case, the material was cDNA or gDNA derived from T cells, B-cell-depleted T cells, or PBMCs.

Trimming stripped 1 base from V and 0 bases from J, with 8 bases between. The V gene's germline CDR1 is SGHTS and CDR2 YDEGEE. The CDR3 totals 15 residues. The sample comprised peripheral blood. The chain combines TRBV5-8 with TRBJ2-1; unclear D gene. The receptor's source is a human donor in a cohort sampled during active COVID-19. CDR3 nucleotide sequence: TGTGCCAGCAGCTTGATTAGGAGCTCCTACAATGAGCAGTTCTTC. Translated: CASSLIRSSYNEQFF.